The rows below give T cell receptor beta chains drawn from one sample of a study of vaccination and CD4 T cells after COVID-19. These receptors lack a known antigen. TCRdb processed the PCR reads anew with MiXCR; each CDR3 protein has one entry. The sample lists 17,000 or so distinct CDR3 sequences; 45% to 70% were seen once. The specimen was CD4+ T cells from blood, cultured in vitro. The source is a human donor who had recovered from COVID-19. Both conserved end residues are part of each CDR3. The order of the fields is V gene, D gene, J gene, CDR3 protein. D genes are given only for firm matches.

>TRBV7-9|NA|TRBJ1-1
CASSPPEGRAFF
>TRBV11-3|NA|TRBJ2-7
CASSPERHEQYF
>TRBV5-4|TRBD1|TRBJ2-3
CASSLGGQGATDTQYF
>TRBV12-3/TRBV12-4|NA|TRBJ1-2
CASSFSANYGYTF
>TRBV7-6|NA|TRBJ2-3
CASSSGISRYTDTQYF
>TRBV11-2|TRBD2|TRBJ2-1
CASSPGTSVYNEQFF
>TRBV28|NA|TRBJ1-5
CASRNIGNQPQHF
>TRBV12-3/TRBV12-4|TRBD1|TRBJ1-5
CASSTGQGNGNQPQHF
>TRBV2|TRBD1|TRBJ1-5
CASSRTGGQDQPQHF
>TRBV19|TRBD2|TRBJ2-2
CASSRELAGGPDTGELFF
>TRBV20-1|NA|TRBJ2-3
CSARPSLQADTQYF
>TRBV5-4|TRBD1|TRBJ1-1
CASSLGQQNTEAFF
>TRBV24-1|TRBD2|TRBJ2-1
CATSDIRGSADEQFF
>TRBV24-1|NA|TRBJ1-5
CATSDGYENQPQHF
>TRBV7-2|NA|TRBJ2-3
CASSPGHSTDTQYF
>TRBV3-1|TRBD2|TRBJ2-7
CASSLAGASYEQYF
>TRBV7-9|NA|TRBJ2-7
CASSLMDSLYEQYF
>TRBV3-1|NA|TRBJ1-1
CASSQGSEAFF
>TRBV19|NA|TRBJ1-2
CASSRGPYGYTF
>TRBV27|NA|TRBJ1-5
CASSYSVGQPQHF
>TRBV20-1|TRBD2|TRBJ2-1
CSAGGSVSYNEQFF
>TRBV15|NA|TRBJ2-7
CATSRGDGTYEQYF
>TRBV30|NA|TRBJ1-6
CAWGRDNSPLHF
>TRBV30|NA|TRBJ2-1
CAWSVRGRYYNEQFF
>TRBV21-1|NA|TRBJ2-3
CASSPREGPSTDTQYF
>TRBV2|TRBD1|TRBJ1-5
CASSLDRGGNQPQHF
>TRBV7-2|TRBD2|TRBJ2-1
CASSSWTSSYNEQFF
>TRBV11-1|TRBD1|TRBJ1-1
CASSPQGSMNTEAFF
>TRBV30|NA|TRBJ2-7
CAWSGEGRFYEQYF
>TRBV11-3|NA|TRBJ1-1
CASSLTVRVGRSTEAFF
>TRBV2|TRBD2|TRBJ2-7
CASSERLAESYEQYF
>TRBV12-3/TRBV12-4|TRBD1|TRBJ2-1
CASSLTGGNEQFF
>TRBV7-9|NA|TRBJ2-5
CASSEERAQYF
>TRBV12-3/TRBV12-4|NA|TRBJ1-1
CASSHTPAGRTEAFF
>TRBV20-1|NA|TRBJ1-2
CSARDFRGTYGYTF
>TRBV7-3|NA|TRBJ2-2
CASSLRPPSGELFF
>TRBV5-1|NA|TRBJ2-7
CASRGPSSYEQYF
>TRBV5-1|TRBD2|TRBJ2-5
CASSLKTSGSYETQYF